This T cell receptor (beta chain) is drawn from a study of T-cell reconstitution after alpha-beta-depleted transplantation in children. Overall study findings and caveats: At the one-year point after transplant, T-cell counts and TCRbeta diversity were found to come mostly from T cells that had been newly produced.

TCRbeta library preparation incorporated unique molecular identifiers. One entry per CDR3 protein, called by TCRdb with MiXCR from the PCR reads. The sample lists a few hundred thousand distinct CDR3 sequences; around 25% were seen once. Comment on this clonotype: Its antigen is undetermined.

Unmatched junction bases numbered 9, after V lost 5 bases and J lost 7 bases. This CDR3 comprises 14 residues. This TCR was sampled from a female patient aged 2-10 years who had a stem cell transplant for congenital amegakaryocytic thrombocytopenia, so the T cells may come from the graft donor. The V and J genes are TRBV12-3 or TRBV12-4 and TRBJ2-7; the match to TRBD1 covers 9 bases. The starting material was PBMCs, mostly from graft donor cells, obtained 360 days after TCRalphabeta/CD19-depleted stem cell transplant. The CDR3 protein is CASSDRGKVSEQYF. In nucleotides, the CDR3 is TGTGCCAGCAGTGACAGGGGGAAGGTTTCTGAGCAGTACTTC.